The sample holds one count of the clone carrying this TCR beta chain. Trimming at V came to 6 bases and at J to 4 bases, leaving 7 bases not matched to a gene. CDR1 SGHNT and CDR2 YENEEA come from the germline V gene. The CDR3 totals 14 residues. The entry originates in a study of blood T cell repertoires in COVID-19. Study context: Acute and convalescent COVID-19 specimens originated in the United States, Italy and Spain. Sources were T cells, B-cell-depleted T cells, or PBMCs; the material itself was cDNA or gDNA.

Authors' analysis steps: Amplification with reference gene primers provided the estimates of nucleated cell counts. Produced via immunoSEQ multiplex PCR; TCRdb's table is partial and in-frame only. The DNA gave D and trimming, while V, J and clone size come from that table. The sample consists of some 100,000 clones, 80% to 90% of them appearing once. This receptor was identified in a man aged 65-85 years who had recovered from COVID-19. The chain employs TRBV11-3 and TRBJ2-7, with 9 bases fitting TRBD1. Sequencing was performed on peripheral blood. The CDR3 spells CASSLTGGRYEQYF. The CDR3 DNA follows: TGTGCCAGCAGTTTGACAGGGGGGAGGTACGAGCAGTACTTC.